Following are 20 T cell receptor beta chains from one sample sequenced in a study of beta chain features in type 1 diabetes. Study outcomes and limitations: Patients with Type 1 diabetes showed moderately but significantly shorter TCRB CDR3s in all four CD4+ subsets.

Their specific antigens are unknown. Reverse transcription of all isolated RNA meant that expressed TCRB transcripts were sequenced. Measured with immunoSEQ multiplex PCR; TCRdb has only the in-frame clones, and not every one. This table holds some 370,000 clones, 9.6% found once. Sequencing was carried out using central memory CD4+ T cells from blood. The receptors here all came from a man aged 30-40 years with type 1 diabetes.

This clone was counted ten times or more. J is TRBJ1-2 and V is TRBV29-1, with D tentatively TRBD1 (5 bases). CDR3 length: 14 amino acids. V shed 4 bases and J shed 8 bases, with 20 bases lying between them. CDR1 and CDR2 (germline): SQVTM, ANQGSEA. CDR3 residues: CSVGWPSGRRGYTF. The CDR3 DNA sequence: TGCAGCGTTGGTTGGCCCTCAGGGCGTCGCGGCTACACCTTC.

This clone was detected a few times. J is TRBJ1-3 and V is TRBV5-1; D might be TRBD1 (5 bases). Trimming took 0 bases from V and 0 from J, leaving 16 bases between them. This CDR3 spans 18 amino acids. The germline gives CDR1 SGHRS, CDR2 YFSETQ. The DNA for the CDR3 is TGCGCCAGCAGCTTGGAGGGGACGACAGCCAACTCTGGAAACACCATATATTTT. It translates to CASSLEGTTANSGNTIYF. Filled out from reference TRBV5-1 and TRBJ1-3, the complete variable domain reads KAGVTQTPRYLIKTRGQQVTLSCSPISGHRSVSWYQQTPGQGLQFLFEYFSETQRNKGNFPGRFSGRQFSNSRSEMNVSTLELGDSALYLCASSLEGTTANSGNTIYFGEGSWLTVV.

This clone was seen only a few times. The rearrangement uses TRBV7-9 and TRBJ2-1; D not certain. This CDR3 comprises 16 residues. The V end was cut by 1 base, the J end by 6 bases, with 16 bases between. Germline V gene data show CDR1 as SEHNR and CDR2 as FQNEAQ (reference sequence). The CDR3 DNA follows: TGTGCCAGCAGCTTAGGAGTGGGCCTAACCGGCAATGAGCAGTTCTTC. Protein product: CASSLGVGLTGNEQFF.

This clone has ten or more counts. The chain recombines TRBV5-6 with TRBJ2-7, with D perhaps matching TRBD1 (6 bases). This CDR3 comprises 11 residues. In germline, CDR1 is SGHDT, CDR2 YYEEEE. V lost 5 bases and J lost 5, with 8 bases in between. CDR3 sequence (DNA): TGTGCCAGCAGTTGGACAGACGAGCAGTACTTC. Translated: CASSWTDEQYF.

The table lists this clone with a few counts. The chain employs TRBV5-4 and TRBJ2-3, with D perhaps TRBD1 (5 bases). V shed 0 bases and J shed 5 bases, with 10 bases lying between them. The CDR3 totals 14 residues. Germline-derived CDR1 and CDR2 are SGHNT and YYREEE (reference sequence). The CDR3 nucleotides are TGTGCCAGCAGCTTGGCGACAGACGGAGATACGCAGTATTTT. It encodes CASSLATDGDTQYF.

J is TRBJ2-7 and V is TRBV11-2; D remains ambiguous. V was cut by 1 base and J by 4 bases, with 5 bases left in between. The CDR3 extends over 12 amino acids. The germline CDR1 and CDR2 sequences are SGHAT and FQNNGV. CDR3 nucleotides: TGTGCCAGCAGCTTAGCGGAGTACGAGCAGTACTTC. This gives the protein CASSLAEYEQYF.

The V gene is TRBV11-3, the J gene TRBJ2-1, with D tentatively TRBD2 (7 bases). CDR3 size: 14 residues. V was clipped by 4 bases and J by 9 bases, with 16 bases between them. In germline, CDR1 is SGHNT, CDR2 YENEEA. This chain's CDR3 is CASSSAQGGGEQFF. The CDR3 DNA reads as TGTGCCAGCAGCTCGGCCCAAGGGGGGGGTGAGCAGTTCTTC. The full variable domain, in which reference TRBV11-3 and TRBJ2-1 provide the parts outside the CDR3, is EAGVVQSPRYKIIEKKQPVAFWCNPISGHNTLYWYLQNLGQGPELLIRYENEEAVDDSQLPKDRFSAERLKGVDSTLKIQPAELGDSAVYLCASSSAQGGGEQFFGPGTRLTVL.

The chain joins TRBV5-4 to TRBJ2-5; 12 bases map to TRBD2. J gave up 1 base and V 4 bases, and 2 bases lay outside the gene matches. Germline assignment: CDR1 SGHNT and CDR2 YYREEE (reference sequence). The CDR3 extends over 15 amino acids. The CDR3 coding sequence is TGTGCCAGCAGCCGGACTAGCGGGATCCAAGAGACCCAGTACTTC. The encoded protein is CASSRTSGIQETQYF.

This clone was counted a few times. J is TRBJ2-2 and V is TRBV5-1; D is unclear. Germline lookup yields CDR1 SGHRS and CDR2 YFSETQ. There are 14 residues in the CDR3. Between the trimmed V and J ends, which lost 4 bases and 1 base, there was a span of 8 bases. CDR3 sequence: CASSPAVNTGELFF. For the CDR3, the DNA is TGCGCCAGCAGCCCCGCCGTGAACACCGGGGAGCTGTTTTTT. The variable domain in full, completed from reference TRBV5-1 and TRBJ2-2, reads KAGVTQTPRYLIKTRGQQVTLSCSPISGHRSVSWYQQTPGQGLQFLFEYFSETQRNKGNFPGRFSGRQFSNSRSEMNVSTLELGDSALYLCASSPAVNTGELFFGEGSRLTVL.

CDR3 residues: CASVRGRQETQYF. The CDR3 bases are TGTGCCAGCGTAAGAGGCCGCCAAGAGACCCAGTACTTC. This chain uses TRBV6-5 with TRBJ2-5; no firm D call. This CDR3 spans 13 amino acids. Germline CDR1 reads MNHEY; CDR2 reads SVGAGI. V was clipped by 8 bases and J by 1 base, with 11 bases between them.

The chain is built from TRBV9 and TRBJ2-7, with 10 nucleotides matching TRBD1. The ends lost 4 bases at V and 3 bases at J; junction bases unmatched: 4. This CDR3 is 14 amino acids long. Germline V gives CDR1 SGDLS, CDR2 YYNGEE. CDR3: CASSLRDRGYEQYF. The CDR3, as DNA: TGTGCCAGCAGCCTCCGGGACAGGGGCTACGAGCAGTACTTC.

This clone has at least ten counts. The rearrangement uses TRBV14 and TRBJ2-1; 8 bases are shared with TRBD2. Germline V lookup: CDR1 SGHDN, CDR2 FVKESK. Unmatched junction bases numbered 7, after V lost 2 bases and J lost 7 bases. The CDR3 runs to 15 residues. The CDR3 bases are TGTGCCAGCAGCCAACCGGGACTAGGTAGGAATGAGCAGTTCTTC. Amino acids: CASSQPGLGRNEQFF. The variable domain in full, completed from reference TRBV14 and TRBJ2-1, reads EAGVTQFPSHSVIEKGQTVTLRCDPISGHDNLYWYRRVMGKEIKFLLHFVKESKQDESGMPNNRFLAERTGGTYSTLKVQPAELEDSGVYFCASSQPGLGRNEQFFGPGTRLTVL.

This clone was observed a handful of times. This sequence joins TRBV27 and TRBJ2-7; 7 bases align to TRBD1. CDR3 size: 14 residues. Germline V CDR1 and CDR2: MNHEY, SMNVEV (reference sequence). V lost 6 bases to trimming and J lost 2 bases; unmatched junction nucleotides: 7. CDR3 sequence: CASRTSGTAYEQYF. The CDR3 region has the DNA TGTGCCAGCAGGACTTCCGGGACAGCCTACGAGCAGTACTTC.

A few counts support this clone. The rearrangement joins TRBV5-1 to TRBJ1-1, with 9 bases aligning to TRBD1. This CDR3 is 14 amino acids long. The V gene end was trimmed by 4 bases and the J gene end by 4 bases; junction bases not matched to a gene: 5. Germline assignment: CDR1 SGHRS and CDR2 YFSETQ. The CDR3 nucleotides read TGCGCCAGCAGCGGGGAGACAGGGGGCACTGAAGCTTTCTTT. Protein: CASSGETGGTEAFF. Based on the CDR3 plus reference TRBV5-1 and TRBJ1-1, the full variable domain is KAGVTQTPRYLIKTRGQQVTLSCSPISGHRSVSWYQQTPGQGLQFLFEYFSETQRNKGNFPGRFSGRQFSNSRSEMNVSTLELGDSALYLCASSGETGGTEAFFGQGTRLTVV.

This clone has a single count. V usage is TRBV19 and J usage is TRBJ1-1; 12 nucleotides agree with TRBD1. Germline CDR1 and CDR2: LNHDA and SQIVND (reference sequence). This CDR3 has 19 residues. Trimming removed 7 bases from V and 0 bases from J; junction bases left unmatched: 15. In DNA form, the CDR3 reads TGTGCCAGTACCGACACTACCGGGACAGGGGGCCGCTTGAACACTGAAGCTTTCTTT. It encodes CASTDTTGTGGRLNTEAFF. Looking up the rest from reference TRBV19 and TRBJ1-1 gives the full variable domain: DGGITQSPKYLFRKEGQNVTLSCEQNLNHDAMYWYRQDPGQGLRLIYYSQIVNDFQKGDIAEGYSVSREKKESFPLTVTSAQKNPTAFYLCASTDTTGTGGRLNTEAFFGQGTRLTVV.

The gene calls are TRBV6-1 and TRBJ2-5, with D tentatively TRBD2 (5 bases). Germline V gene sequence: CDR1 MNHNS, CDR2 SASEGT. The CDR3 is 15 residues long. Deletions cut 5 bases from V and 5 bases from J, with 18 bases between. CDR3 coding DNA: TGTGCCAGCAGTTCCAGACGCGGACTTTCGGAGACCCAGTACTTC. Amino acid sequence: CASSSRRGLSETQYF.

CDR3 residues: CASSYGGRNTEAFF. CDR3 nucleotide sequence: TGCGCCAGCAGCTACGGGGGTCGGAACACTGAAGCTTTCTTT. This chain connects TRBV5-1 to TRBJ1-1; TRBD1 might be the D (5 bases). V gave up 3 bases and J gave up 1 base, with 10 bases separating them. The CDR3 spans 14 residues. Germline assignment: CDR1 SGHRS and CDR2 YFSETQ.

This clone was observed once. The chain couples TRBV6-1 to TRBJ1-5, with a weak D call TRBD1 (6 bases). This CDR3 region has 15 residues. Trimming took 5 bases from V and 3 from J, leaving 14 bases between them. Germline CDR1 is MNHNS and CDR2 is SASEGT. This CDR3 is CASSRRDIDNQPQHF. In DNA, the CDR3 is TGTGCCAGCAGTAGACGGGACATCGACAATCAGCCCCAGCATTTT.

V is TRBV18 and J is TRBJ2-7; 14 nucleotides align to TRBD2. Trimming cost V 6 bases and J 4 bases; bases outside gene matches: 5. The CDR3 has 15 amino acids. The germline V gene has CDR1 KGHSH and CDR2 LQKENI. CDR3 coding DNA: TGTGCCAGCTCCCAGGGACTAGCGGGAGTATACGAGCAGTACTTC. Translating it yields CASSQGLAGVYEQYF.

This clone was seen a few times. Its ends do not fully match the called genes, so a read error is possible. The rearrangement uses TRBV7-9 and TRBJ2-7, with 10 bases aligning to TRBD2. Germline V gives CDR1 SEHNR, CDR2 FQNEAQ (reference sequence). The CDR3 is made up of 17 amino acids. CDR3 sequence (DNA): TGCGCCAGCAGCCAAGATTCGAGTCTAGCGGGAGTAGGCGAGCAGTACTTC. This encodes CASSQDSSLAGVGEQYF.